Shown below are 10 T cell receptor beta chains from a single sample sequenced in a study of CD8+CD57+ T cells in acquired aplastic anemia. Using genomic DNA as the template, TCR beta VDJ and CDR3 profiling was carried out. TCRdb used MiXCR to reprocess the reads, holding one entry per CDR3 protein. The table records around 190,000 distinct CDR3 sequences, around 60% of them present only once. The sample taken for sequencing was sorted CD4+, CD8+, or CD8+CD57+ T cells (not recorded which) from PBMCs. The receptor source for this set is a human donor in good health.

This clonotype was counted at least ten times. V usage is TRBV12-3 or TRBV12-4 and J usage is TRBJ2-3, with TRBD2 matching 12 bases. V was pared by 1 base and J by 2 bases, with 10 bases of the junction left unmatched. The CDR3 runs 19 residues. The CDR3 reads CASSLDASTSGGPTDTQYF. CDR3 sequence (DNA): TGTGCCAGCAGTTTAGACGCTTCGACTAGCGGGGGCCCCACAGATACGCAGTATTTT.

The CDR3 DNA is TGTGCCACCAGCAGAGATCAGAGAAAGGACTATGGCTACACCTTC. Its translation is CATSRDQRKDYGYTF. The chain is built from TRBV15 and TRBJ1-2, with D unclear. Germline loops: CDR1 LNHNV, CDR2 YYDKDF (reference sequence). CDR3 length: 15 residues. Trimming pared 0 bases from V and 3 bases from J, leaving 11 bases between.

In this sample, this clonotype turned up many times. As DNA, the CDR3 is TGTGCCACCGGAGGATTAGACAATCAGCCCCAGCATTTT. It specifies CATGGLDNQPQHF. The chain combines TRBV7-6 with TRBJ1-5; D call uncertain. CDR3 size: 13 residues. Germline V gene lookup returns CDR1 SGHVS and CDR2 FNYEAQ. V shed 10 bases and J shed 3 bases, with 13 bases lying between them. Combining the CDR3 with reference TRBV7-6 and TRBJ1-5 gives the whole variable domain GAGVSQSPRYKVTKRGQDVALRCDPISGHVSLYWYRQALGQGPEFLTYFNYEAQQDKSGLPNDRFSAERPEGSISTLTIQRTEQRDSAMYRCATGGLDNQPQHFGDGTRLSIL.

The chain links TRBV5-1 to TRBJ2-3, with D possibly TRBD2 on 5 matching bases. Germline CDR1 and CDR2: SGHRS and YFSETQ. The length of the CDR3 is 14 residues. V shed 4 bases and J shed 0 bases, with 9 bases lying between them. CDR3 amino acids: CASSGGFSTDTQYF. The CDR3 region has the DNA TGCGCCAGCAGCGGCGGGTTCAGCACAGATACGCAGTATTTT.

Remarks on this clonotype: One junction end disagrees with the germline gene, perhaps due to a read error. The V gene is TRBV5-1, the J gene TRBJ2-3; TRBD1 might be the D (6 bases). This CDR3 region has 14 residues. Looked up from germline, CDR1 is SGHRS and CDR2 is YFSETQ. DNA of the CDR3: TGTGCCAGCAGCAACCGAAGGGGGATAGATACGCAGTATTTT. It encodes CASSNRRGIDTQYF.

This clonotype showed up just a few times. The CDR3 DNA reads TGTGCCAGCAGTGACAGGGCCACTGAGACTGAAGCTTTCTTT. Translating gives CASSDRATETEAFF. The gene calls are TRBV2 and TRBJ1-1; a weak D match, TRBD1 (5 bases). The CDR3 sequence is 14 residues long. Germline V CDR1 and CDR2: SNHLY, FYNNEI. V lost 3 bases and J 5 bases, leaving 13 bases between the germline ends.

V gene TRBV7-9 combines with J gene TRBJ2-2; D perhaps matches TRBD1 (7 bases). Germline assignment: CDR1 SEHNR and CDR2 FQNEAQ (reference sequence). V lost 4 bases and J 6 bases, leaving 18 bases between the germline ends. CDR3 length: 16 residues. The CDR3 sequence is CASSSLIGGGAGELFF. The CDR3 coding sequence is TGTGCCAGCAGCTCCCTTATAGGGGGCGGGGCCGGGGAGCTGTTTTTT.

This clonotype was recorded many times. The chain links TRBV7-3 to TRBJ1-1; 8 positions agree with TRBD1. Germline values: CDR1 SGHTA, CDR2 FQGTGA. This CDR3 contains 13 residues. V lost 2 bases and J lost 4; bases outside the gene matches: 0. The CDR3, as DNA: TGTGCCAGCAGCTTAGGGACAGGCACTGAAGCTTTCTTT. Protein sequence: CASSLGTGTEAFF.

The chain joins TRBV2 to TRBJ2-2; D not certain. Germline-derived CDR1 and CDR2 are SNHLY and FYNNEI. V was cut by 6 bases and J by 7 bases, with 12 bases left in between. The CDR3 runs to 13 residues. The CDR3 loop reads CASSRREVGELFF. The CDR3 coding sequence is TGTGCCAGCAGCAGGAGAGAGGTCGGGGAGCTGTTTTTT.

In its sample, this clonotype was seen a few times. The CDR3 DNA reads TGCAGTGCTCGACCTAGAGAGCGCACAGATACGCAGTATTTT. Its protein is CSARPRERTDTQYF. This chain links TRBV20-1 with TRBJ2-3; the D is unclear. Germline assignment: CDR1 DFQATT and CDR2 SNEGSKA (reference sequence). The V end was cut by 5 bases, the J end by 1 base, with 13 bases between. The CDR3 length is 14 residues.